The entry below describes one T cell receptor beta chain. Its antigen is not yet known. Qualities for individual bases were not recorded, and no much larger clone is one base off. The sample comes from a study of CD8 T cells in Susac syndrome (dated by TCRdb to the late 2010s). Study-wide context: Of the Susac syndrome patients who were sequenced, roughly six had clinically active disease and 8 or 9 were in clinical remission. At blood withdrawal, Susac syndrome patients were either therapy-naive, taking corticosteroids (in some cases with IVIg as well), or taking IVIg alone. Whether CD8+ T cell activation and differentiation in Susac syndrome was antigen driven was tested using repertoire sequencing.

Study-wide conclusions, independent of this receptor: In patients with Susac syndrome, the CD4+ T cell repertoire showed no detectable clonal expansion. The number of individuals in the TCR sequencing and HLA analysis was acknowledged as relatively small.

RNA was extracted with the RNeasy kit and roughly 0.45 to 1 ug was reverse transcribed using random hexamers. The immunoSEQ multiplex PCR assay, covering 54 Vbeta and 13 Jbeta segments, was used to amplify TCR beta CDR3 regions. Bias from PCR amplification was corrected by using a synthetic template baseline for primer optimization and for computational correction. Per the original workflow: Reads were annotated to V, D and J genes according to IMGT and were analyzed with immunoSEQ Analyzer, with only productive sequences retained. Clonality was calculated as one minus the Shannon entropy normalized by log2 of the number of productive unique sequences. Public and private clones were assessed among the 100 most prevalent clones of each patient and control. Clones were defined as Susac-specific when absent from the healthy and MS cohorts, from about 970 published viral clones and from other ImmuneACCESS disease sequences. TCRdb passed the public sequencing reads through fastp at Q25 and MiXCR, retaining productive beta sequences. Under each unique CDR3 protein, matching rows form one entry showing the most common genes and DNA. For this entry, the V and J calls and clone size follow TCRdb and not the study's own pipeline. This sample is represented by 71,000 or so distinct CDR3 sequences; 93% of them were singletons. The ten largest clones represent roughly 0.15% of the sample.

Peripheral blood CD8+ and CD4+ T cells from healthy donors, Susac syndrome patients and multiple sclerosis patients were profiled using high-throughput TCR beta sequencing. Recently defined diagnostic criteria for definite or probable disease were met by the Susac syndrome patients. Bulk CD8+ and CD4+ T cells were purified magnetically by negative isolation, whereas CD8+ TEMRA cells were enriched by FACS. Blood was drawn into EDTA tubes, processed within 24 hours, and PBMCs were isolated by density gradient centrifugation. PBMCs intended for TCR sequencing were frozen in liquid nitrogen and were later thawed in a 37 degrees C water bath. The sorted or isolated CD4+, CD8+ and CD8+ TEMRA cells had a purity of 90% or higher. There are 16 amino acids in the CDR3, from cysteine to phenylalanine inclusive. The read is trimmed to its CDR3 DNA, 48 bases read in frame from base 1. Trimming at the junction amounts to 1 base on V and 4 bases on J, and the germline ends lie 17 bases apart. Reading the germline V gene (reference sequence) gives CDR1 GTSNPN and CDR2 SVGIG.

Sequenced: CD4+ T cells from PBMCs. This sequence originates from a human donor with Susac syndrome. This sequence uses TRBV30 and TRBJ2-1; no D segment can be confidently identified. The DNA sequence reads TGTGCCTGGAGTGCTCTGGGTTCCCGAAGTTACAATGAGCAGTTCTTC. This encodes CAWSALGSRSYNEQFF.